Below are 21 T cell receptor beta chains sequenced from a single sample in a study of blood T cell repertoires in COVID-19. Profiled with immunoSEQ multiplex PCR; TCRdb holds only in-frame clones, not every one. The table shows 250,000 to 350,000 clones, with approximately 87% occurring only once. Source material: peripheral blood. The receptors were sampled from a woman aged 45 to 65 who had recovered from COVID-19.

The chain joins TRBV28 to TRBJ2-7, with 7 nucleotides matching TRBD1. The CDR3 sequence is 14 residues long. Looked up from germline, CDR1 is MDHEN and CDR2 is SYDVKM. V shed 7 bases, J shed 0 bases, and the junction held 6 bases outside the gene matches. In DNA, the CDR3 is TGTGCCAGCATCTCCGGGACAGACTCCTACGAGCAGTACTTC. Translating it yields CASISGTDSYEQYF.

This chain connects TRBV4-3 to TRBJ2-5; D is possibly TRBD2 (5 bases). The germline gives CDR1 LGHNA, CDR2 YSLEER. The germline V and J ends were trimmed by 0 bases and 7 bases, with 12 bases remaining between them. The CDR3 consists of 14 residues. In DNA, the CDR3 is TGCGCCAGCAGCCAAGATAGAGCGGAAGGGACCCAGTACTTC. Translation gives CASSQDRAEGTQYF.

V and J are TRBV4-3 and TRBJ1-2, with D maybe TRBD1 (6 bases). In germline, CDR1 is LGHNA, CDR2 YSLEER. Trimming removed 0 bases at V and 2 bases at J, with 13 bases between. CDR3 length equals 16 residues. The CDR3 protein is CASSQEPAGANYGYTF. CDR3 nucleotide sequence: TGCGCCAGCAGCCAAGAACCGGCAGGGGCGAACTATGGCTACACCTTC.

The V gene is TRBV7-9, the J gene TRBJ2-2; 11 positions match TRBD2. The V and J ends lost 5 bases and 5 bases, in that order; junction bases with no gene match: 10. The CDR3 is 17 residues long. CDR1 and CDR2 (germline): SEHNR, FQNEAQ (reference sequence). The CDR3 spells CASSIITSGSWTGELFF. CDR3 sequence (DNA): TGTGCCAGCAGCATTATCACTAGCGGGAGTTGGACCGGGGAGCTGTTTTTT.

This chain joins TRBV30 and TRBJ1-4; 8 bases align to TRBD1. This CDR3 region has 16 residues. V lost 3 bases and J lost 0; bases outside the gene matches: 6. Germline-derived CDR1 and CDR2 are GTSNPN and SVGIG (reference sequence). The CDR3 DNA follows: TGTGCCTGGAGCGGGGACAGGCACGCAACTAATGAAAAACTGTTTTTT. Translation gives CAWSGDRHATNEKLFF.

The chain links TRBV2 to TRBJ2-2, with D perhaps matching TRBD1 (6 bases). V lost 4 bases to trimming and J lost 5 bases, with 11 bases between them. From germline, CDR1 is SNHLY and CDR2 FYNNEI. The CDR3 length is 14 residues. CDR3 coding DNA: TGTGCCAGCAGTGTGAATGGACAGACCGGGGAGCTGTTTTTT. The encoded protein is CASSVNGQTGELFF.

The V gene is TRBV19, the J gene TRBJ1-2; D possibly corresponds to TRBD1 (6 bases). V lost 4 bases and J 4 bases, leaving 13 bases between the germline ends. This CDR3 has 14 amino acids. CDR1 LNHDA and CDR2 SQIVND come from the germline V gene (reference sequence). The CDR3 reads CASSTTGFGYGYTF. CDR3 nucleotides: TGTGCCAGTAGTACCACAGGGTTCGGCTATGGCTACACCTTC.

This clone was counted a single time. The rearrangement uses TRBV6-5 and TRBJ1-5; 7 bases agree with TRBD1. Unmatched junction bases numbered 11, after V lost 2 bases and J lost 13 bases. In germline, CDR1 is MNHEY, CDR2 SVGAGI. The CDR3 has 14 amino acids. The chain's CDR3 is CASSYGRTGVEQHF. In DNA form, the CDR3 reads TGTGCCAGCAGTTACGGGAGAACAGGGGTGGAACAGCATTTT.

The V gene is TRBV19, the J gene TRBJ1-1, with 7 bases fitting TRBD1. CDR1 LNHDA and CDR2 SQIVND come from the germline V gene (reference sequence). Trimming removed 6 bases from V and 3 bases from J; junction bases left unmatched: 4. CDR3 size: 13 residues. CDR3 sequence: CASRRQGDTEAFF. CDR3 DNA sequence: TGTGCCAGTAGGAGACAGGGTGACACTGAAGCTTTCTTT.

CDR3 residues: CASSMGLWRGSETQYF. As DNA, the CDR3 is TGTGCCAGTAGTATGGGCCTGTGGCGGGGGTCGGAGACCCAGTACTTC. J is TRBJ2-5 and V is TRBV19, with 7 bases aligning to TRBD2. With V trimmed by 3 bases and J by 5 bases, 12 bases remained unmatched. In germline, CDR1 is LNHDA, CDR2 SQIVND (reference sequence). The CDR3 length is 16 residues.

The chain uses TRBV11-2 and TRBJ1-2, with a tentative D call TRBD1 (6 bases). Trimming left V 8 bases short and J 8 bases short, with 18 bases between. Germline V CDR1 and CDR2: SGHAT, FQNNGV. The CDR3 sequence is 13 residues long. CDR3 bases: TGTGCCAGCGGCAAAACGGGGGGCGCGGGCTACACCTTC. Translated, it gives CASGKTGGAGYTF. The full variable domain, its missing parts supplied by reference TRBV11-2 and TRBJ1-2, is EAGVAQSPRYKIIEKRQSVAFWCNPISGHATLYWYQQILGQGPKLLIQFQNNGVVDDSQLPKDRFSAERLKGVDSTLKIQPAKLEDSAVYLCASGKTGGAGYTFGSGTRLTVV.

The CDR3 reads CASSGGPDVNEQFF. The CDR3 DNA follows: TGCGCCAGCTCGGGGGGCCCGGACGTCAATGAGCAGTTCTTC. The chain uses TRBV5-1 and TRBJ2-1, with D maybe TRBD2 (7 bases). CDR3 length: 14 amino acids. The V end lost 7 bases, the J end lost 6 bases, and 17 bases lay between the germline ends. The germline CDR1 and CDR2 sequences are SGHRS and YFSETQ.

The CDR3 DNA reads TGTGCCTGGAGTAGGGACAGCGGGGGCCAGCCCCAGCATTTT. It codes for CAWSRDSGGQPQHF. J is TRBJ1-5 and V is TRBV30, with TRBD1 matching 7 bases. Germline CDR1 reads GTSNPN; CDR2 reads SVGIG (reference sequence). CDR3 size: 14 residues. J was trimmed by 7 bases and V by 2 bases; bases with no gene match: 8.

This sequence joins TRBV7-2 and TRBJ2-1, with 11 bases aligning to TRBD2. The J segment lost 0 bases and the V segment lost 5 bases, leaving 9 bases of the junction unmatched. CDR1 is SGHTA, CDR2 FQGNSA, per germline. This CDR3 has 18 amino acids. Here the CDR3 reads CASSPRGSGGGSYNEQFF. CDR3 DNA: TGTGCCAGCAGCCCTAGAGGTAGCGGGGGGGGCTCCTACAATGAGCAGTTCTTC.

V usage is TRBV2 and J usage is TRBJ1-1; 7 positions agree with TRBD1. The germline V gene encodes CDR1 SNHLY and CDR2 FYNNEI. The CDR3 consists of 16 residues. V lost 2 bases and J lost 5; bases outside the gene matches: 11. The CDR3 DNA reads TGTGCCAGCAGTGAAATGGGACAGCTTACTGTGACTGAAGCTTTCTTT. It encodes CASSEMGQLTVTEAFF.

The V and J genes are TRBV2 and TRBJ2-2; D may be TRBD1 (6 bases). With 3 bases removed from V and 3 bases from J, the gap between germline ends came to 11 bases. Germline V gene lookup returns CDR1 SNHLY and CDR2 FYNNEI. CDR3 length: 15 residues. CDR3 nucleotide sequence: TGTGCCAGCAGTGATAACAGGGCCCACACCGGGGAGCTGTTTTTT. It specifies CASSDNRAHTGELFF.

The chain combines TRBV5-1 with TRBJ2-1, with 9 nucleotides matching TRBD1. Looked up from germline, CDR1 is SGHRS and CDR2 is YFSETQ. The CDR3 has 16 amino acids. The ends lost 3 bases at V and 5 bases at J; junction bases unmatched: 9. This CDR3 reads CASSYVQGARNNEQFF. The CDR3 coding sequence is TGCGCCAGCAGCTACGTACAGGGGGCCCGGAACAATGAGCAGTTCTTC.

V is TRBV5-8 and J is TRBJ2-1; weak D call: TRBD1 (5 bases). V lost 3 bases to trimming and J lost 10 bases, with 8 bases between them. Germline loops: CDR1 SGHTS, CDR2 YDEGEE. This CDR3 contains 11 residues. The CDR3, as DNA: TGTGCCAGCAGCTCAGACAGCGAGCAGTTCTTC. It encodes CASSSDSEQFF.

This rearrangement joins TRBV6-6 to TRBJ2-7; no reliable D call. CDR1 and CDR2 (germline): MNHNY, SVGAGI (reference sequence). CDR3 size: 11 residues. Trimming took 2 bases from V and 4 from J, leaving 3 bases between them. For the CDR3, the DNA is TGTGCCAGCAGTTACCGTTACGAGCAGTACTTC. Its protein product is CASSYRYEQYF.

This rearrangement joins TRBV11-2 to TRBJ2-1; D gene unclear. V was clipped by 1 base and J by 10 bases, with 11 bases between them. Germline CDR1 SGHAT, CDR2 FQNNGV. The CDR3 runs 13 residues. DNA for the CDR3: TGTGCCAGCAGCTTAGTTCAGCGCCGCGAGCAGTTCTTC. It codes for CASSLVQRREQFF.

The V and J genes are TRBV6-4 and TRBJ2-6; TRBD2 matches at 12 bases. After removal of 6 bases from V and 0 bases from J, the junction contained 18 bases not matched to a gene. Germline CDR1 and CDR2: MRHNA and SNTAGT. This CDR3 has 22 amino acids. CDR3 bases: TGTGCCAGCAGGGACATCTTTAGACTAGCGGGGGACTCTTCCTCTGGGGCCAACGTCCTGACTTTC. It translates to CASRDIFRLAGDSSSGANVLTF.